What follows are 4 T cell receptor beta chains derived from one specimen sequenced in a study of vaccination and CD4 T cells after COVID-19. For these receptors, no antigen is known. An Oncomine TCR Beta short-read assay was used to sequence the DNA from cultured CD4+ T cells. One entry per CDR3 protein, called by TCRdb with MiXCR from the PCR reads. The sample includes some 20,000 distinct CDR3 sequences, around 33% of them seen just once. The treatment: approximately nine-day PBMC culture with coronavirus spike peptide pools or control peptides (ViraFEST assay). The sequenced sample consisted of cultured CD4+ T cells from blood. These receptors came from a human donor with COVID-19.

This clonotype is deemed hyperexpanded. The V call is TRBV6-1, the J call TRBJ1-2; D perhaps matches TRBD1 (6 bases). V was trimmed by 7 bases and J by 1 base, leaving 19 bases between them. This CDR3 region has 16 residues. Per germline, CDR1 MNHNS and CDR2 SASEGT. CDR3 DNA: TGTGCCAGCACTCCTCTGACCGGGACACTTAACTATGGCTACACCTTC. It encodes CASTPLTGTLNYGYTF.

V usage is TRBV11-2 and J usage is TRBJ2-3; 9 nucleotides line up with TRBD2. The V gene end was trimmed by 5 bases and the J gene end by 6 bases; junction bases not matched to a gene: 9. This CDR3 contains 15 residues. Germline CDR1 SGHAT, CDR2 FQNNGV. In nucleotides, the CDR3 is TGTGCCAGCAGCATCACCGGGACTAGCCACGATACGCAGTATTTT. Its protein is CASSITGTSHDTQYF.

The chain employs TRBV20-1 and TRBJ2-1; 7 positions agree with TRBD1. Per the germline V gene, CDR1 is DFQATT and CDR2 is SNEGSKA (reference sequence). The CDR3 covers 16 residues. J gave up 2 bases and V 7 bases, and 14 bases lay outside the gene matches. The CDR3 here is CSVTPSSGQTYNEQFF. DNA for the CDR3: TGCAGTGTTACCCCTTCTTCGGGACAGACCTACAATGAGCAGTTCTTC.

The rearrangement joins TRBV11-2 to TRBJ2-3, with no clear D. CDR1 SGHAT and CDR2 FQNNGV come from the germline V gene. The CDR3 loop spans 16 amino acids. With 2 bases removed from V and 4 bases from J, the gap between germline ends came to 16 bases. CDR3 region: CASSLNLRAFADTQYF. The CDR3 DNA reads TGTGCCAGCAGCTTAAATCTCCGGGCATTCGCAGATACGCAGTATTTT.